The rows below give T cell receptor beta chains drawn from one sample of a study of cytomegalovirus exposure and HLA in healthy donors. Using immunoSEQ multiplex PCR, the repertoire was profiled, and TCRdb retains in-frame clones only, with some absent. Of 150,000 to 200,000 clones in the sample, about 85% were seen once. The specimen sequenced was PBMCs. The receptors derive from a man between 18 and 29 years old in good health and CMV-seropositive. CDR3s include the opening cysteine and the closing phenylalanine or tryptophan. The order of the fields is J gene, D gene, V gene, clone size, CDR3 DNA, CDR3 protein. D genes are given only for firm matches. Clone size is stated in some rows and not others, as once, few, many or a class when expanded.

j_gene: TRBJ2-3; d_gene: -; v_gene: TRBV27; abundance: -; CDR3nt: TGTGCCAGCAGTTTAGCGGCCAGCACAGATACGCAGTATTTT; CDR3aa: CASSLAASTDTQYF
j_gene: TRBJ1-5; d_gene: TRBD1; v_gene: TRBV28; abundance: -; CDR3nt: TGTGCCAGCCGATACGGGACAGGCTATAGCAATCAGCCCCAGCATTTT; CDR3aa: CASRYGTGYSNQPQHF
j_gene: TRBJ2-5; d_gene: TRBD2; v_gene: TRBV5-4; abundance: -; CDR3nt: TGTGCCAGCAGCTCCGGACTAGCGGGGGCCCAAGAGACCCAGTACTTC; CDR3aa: CASSSGLAGAQETQYF
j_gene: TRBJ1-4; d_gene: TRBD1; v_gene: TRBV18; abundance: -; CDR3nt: TGTGCCAGCTCTCCGGGACAGGGGAATGAAAAACTGTTTTTT; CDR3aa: CASSPGQGNEKLFF
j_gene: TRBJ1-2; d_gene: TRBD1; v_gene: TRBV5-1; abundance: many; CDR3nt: TGCGCCAGCAGCTATTTGACAGGGAACTATGGCTACACCTTC; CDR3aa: CASSYLTGNYGYTF
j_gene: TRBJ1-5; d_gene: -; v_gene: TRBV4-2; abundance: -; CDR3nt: TGTGCCAGCAGCCAAGTCCTTAGGGGGAGCAATCAGCCCCAGCATTTT; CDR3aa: CASSQVLRGSNQPQHF
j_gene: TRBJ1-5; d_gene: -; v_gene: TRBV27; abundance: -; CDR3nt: TGTGCCAGCAGTTTATCAGGGGGCAATCAGCCCCAGCATTTT; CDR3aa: CASSLSGGNQPQHF
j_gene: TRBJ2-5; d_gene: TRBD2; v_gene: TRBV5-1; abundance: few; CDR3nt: TGCGCCAGCAGCCTACTAGCGGAAGAGACCCAGTACTTC; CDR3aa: CASSLLAEETQYF
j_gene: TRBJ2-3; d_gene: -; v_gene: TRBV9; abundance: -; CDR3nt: TGTGCCAGCAGCCCCAAGGGACTGAGCACAGATACGCAGTATTTT; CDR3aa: CASSPKGLSTDTQYF
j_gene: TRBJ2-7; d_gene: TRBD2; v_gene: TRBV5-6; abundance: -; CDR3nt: TGTGCCAGCAGCCGCGGGGGGACGGGCGAGCAGTACTTC; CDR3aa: CASSRGGTGEQYF
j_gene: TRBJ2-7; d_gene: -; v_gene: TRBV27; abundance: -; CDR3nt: TGTGCCAGCAGTTTGGCGGTCTTCTACGAGCAGTACTTC; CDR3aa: CASSLAVFYEQYF
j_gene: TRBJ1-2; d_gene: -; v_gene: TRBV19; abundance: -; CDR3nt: TGTGCCAGTAGGACAGGCATAGATGGCTACACCTTC; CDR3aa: CASRTGIDGYTF
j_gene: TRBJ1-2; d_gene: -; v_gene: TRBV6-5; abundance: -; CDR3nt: TGTGCCAGCAGTTACTCAAGGGGATCCTATGGCTACACCTTC; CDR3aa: CASSYSRGSYGYTF
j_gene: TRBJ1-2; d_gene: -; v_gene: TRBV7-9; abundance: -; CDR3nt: TGTGCCAGCAGCCCCAACCACGCGGGCGGTCGGGATGGCTACACCTTC; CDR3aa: CASSPNHAGGRDGYTF
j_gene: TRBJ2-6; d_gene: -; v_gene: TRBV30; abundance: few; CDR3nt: TGTGCCTCCACAGACACCTCTGGGGCCAACGTCCTGACTTTC; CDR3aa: CASTDTSGANVLTF
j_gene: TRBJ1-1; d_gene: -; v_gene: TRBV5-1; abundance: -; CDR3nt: TGCGCCAGCAGTTTGCAGGGGAACACTGAAGCTTTCTTT; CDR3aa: CASSLQGNTEAFF
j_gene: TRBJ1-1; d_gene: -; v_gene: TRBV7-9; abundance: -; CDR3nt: TGTGCCAGCAGCGCGATGACCGGGCCGGGAACTGAAGCTTTCTTT; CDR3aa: CASSAMTGPGTEAFF
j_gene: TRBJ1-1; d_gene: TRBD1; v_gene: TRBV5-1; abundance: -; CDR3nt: TGCGCCAGCAGCCCGACAGGGGGTGAGACTGAAGCTTTCTTT; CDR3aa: CASSPTGGETEAFF
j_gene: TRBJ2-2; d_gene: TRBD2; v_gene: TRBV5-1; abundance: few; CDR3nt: TGCGCCAGCAGCCCCCCGGGGGGGGGAAGGAACACCGGGGAGCTGTTTTTT; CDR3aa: CASSPPGGGRNTGELFF
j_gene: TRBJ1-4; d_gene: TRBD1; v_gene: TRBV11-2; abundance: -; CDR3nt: TGTGCCAGCAGCCTAGGACAGGGGAGGGGAAAACTGTTTTTT; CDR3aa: CASSLGQGRGKLFF
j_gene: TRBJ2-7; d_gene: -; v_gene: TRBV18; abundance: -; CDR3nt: TGTGCCAGCTCACCCGGACTACCAAGCTACGAGCAGTACTTC; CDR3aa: CASSPGLPSYEQYF
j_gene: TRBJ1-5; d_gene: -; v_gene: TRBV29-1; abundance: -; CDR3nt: TGCAGCGTTGCTGCAGAGAGAGGTCAGCCCCAGCATTTT; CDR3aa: CSVAAERGQPQHF
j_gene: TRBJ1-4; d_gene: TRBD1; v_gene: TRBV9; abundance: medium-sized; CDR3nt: TGTGCCAGCGGACCGGGACAGGGCTATGAAAAACTGTTTTTT; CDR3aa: CASGPGQGYEKLFF
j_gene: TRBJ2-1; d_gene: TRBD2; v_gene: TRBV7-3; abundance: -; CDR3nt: TGTGCCAGCAGCCCGCATGGTCTAGCGGGGGACAATGAGCAGTTCTTC; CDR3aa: CASSPHGLAGDNEQFF
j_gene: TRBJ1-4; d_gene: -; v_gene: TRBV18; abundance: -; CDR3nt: TGTGCCAGCTCACCAGAGACAGGCCCCTATGAAAAACTGTTTTTT; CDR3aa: CASSPETGPYEKLFF
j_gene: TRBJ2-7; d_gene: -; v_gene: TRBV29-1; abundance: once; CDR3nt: TGCAGCGCTGGGGACACGTATTTTAACTACGAGCAGTACTTC; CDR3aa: CSAGDTYFNYEQYF
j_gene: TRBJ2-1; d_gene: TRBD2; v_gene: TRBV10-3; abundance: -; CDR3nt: TGTGCCATCAGTGAGGTGCCGGGACTAGCGGATTACAATGAGCAGTTCTTC; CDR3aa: CAISEVPGLADYNEQFF
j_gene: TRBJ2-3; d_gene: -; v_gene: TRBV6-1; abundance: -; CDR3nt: TGTGCCAGCAGTCTTCGCCCGATAGCAGATACGCAGTATTTT; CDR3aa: CASSLRPIADTQYF
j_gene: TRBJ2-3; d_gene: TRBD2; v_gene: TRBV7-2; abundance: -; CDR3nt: TGTGCCAGCAGCTTATTTCTAGCGGGGGGGGGCACAGATACGCAGTATTTT; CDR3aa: CASSLFLAGGGTDTQYF
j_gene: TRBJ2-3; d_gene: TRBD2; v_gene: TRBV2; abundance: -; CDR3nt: TGTGCCAGCAGTCGGCATTTGACTAGCGGGGGGGCCGAGGCAGATACGCAGTATTTT; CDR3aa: CASSRHLTSGGAEADTQYF
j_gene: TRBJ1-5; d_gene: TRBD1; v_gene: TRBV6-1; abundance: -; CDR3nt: TGTGCCACCACACAGGGGCCCTATAGCAATCAGCCCCAGCATTTT; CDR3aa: CATTQGPYSNQPQHF
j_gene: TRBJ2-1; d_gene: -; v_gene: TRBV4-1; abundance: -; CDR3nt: TGCGCCAGCAGCCAGCCTAGCGCCGGGGTCAATGAGCAGTTCTTC; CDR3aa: CASSQPSAGVNEQFF
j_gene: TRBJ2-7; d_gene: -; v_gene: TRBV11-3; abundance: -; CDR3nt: TGTGCCAGCAGCTTAGAGGTGGGGAGCGAGCAGTACTTC; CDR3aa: CASSLEVGSEQYF
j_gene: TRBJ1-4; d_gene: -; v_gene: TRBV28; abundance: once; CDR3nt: TGTGCCAGCAGGGCGGGTGAAAAACTGTTTTTT; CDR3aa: CASRAGEKLFF
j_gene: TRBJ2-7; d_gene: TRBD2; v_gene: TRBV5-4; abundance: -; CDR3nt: TGTGCCAGCAGCTTGGATAGCGGGGTGGGCGAGCAGTACTTC; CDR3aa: CASSLDSGVGEQYF
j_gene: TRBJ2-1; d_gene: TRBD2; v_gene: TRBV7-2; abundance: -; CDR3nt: TGTGCCAGCAGCTCTAGCGTGGGACTAGCGGGGTCCTTAACGTATGAGCAGTTCTTC; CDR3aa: CASSSSVGLAGSLTYEQFF
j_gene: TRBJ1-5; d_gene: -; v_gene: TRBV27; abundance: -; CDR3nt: TGTGCCAGCAGTTTTGCGGGGGTTGGGGATCAGCCCCAGCATTTT; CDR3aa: CASSFAGVGDQPQHF
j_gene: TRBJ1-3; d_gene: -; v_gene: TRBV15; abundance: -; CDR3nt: TGTGCCACCAGCAGAGATAGACACGCTGGAAACACCATATATTTT; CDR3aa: CATSRDRHAGNTIYF
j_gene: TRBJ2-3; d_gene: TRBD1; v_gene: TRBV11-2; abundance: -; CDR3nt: TGTGCCAGCAGCCCCCGTCGGGACAGTAGGTTTCCAGATACGCAGTATTTT; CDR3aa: CASSPRRDSRFPDTQYF
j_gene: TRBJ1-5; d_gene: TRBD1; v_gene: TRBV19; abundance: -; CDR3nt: TGTGCCAGTAGGAGGGACAGGGGGTCCCATCAGCCCCAGCATTTT; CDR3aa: CASRRDRGSHQPQHF
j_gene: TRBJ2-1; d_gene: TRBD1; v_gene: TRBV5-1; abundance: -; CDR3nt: TGCGCCAGCAGCTTGGAGGGGGCTTCCTCCTACAATGAGCAGTTCTTC; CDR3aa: CASSLEGASSYNEQFF
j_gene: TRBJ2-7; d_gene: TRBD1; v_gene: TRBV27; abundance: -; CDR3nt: TGTGCCAGCAGTTTTGGGACAGGGGCTACCTACGAGCAGTACTTC; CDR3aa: CASSFGTGATYEQYF
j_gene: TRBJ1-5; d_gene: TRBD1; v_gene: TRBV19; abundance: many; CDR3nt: TGTGCCAGTAGTATGGGCAGGGGGGAAAATCAGCCCCAGCATTTT; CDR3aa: CASSMGRGENQPQHF
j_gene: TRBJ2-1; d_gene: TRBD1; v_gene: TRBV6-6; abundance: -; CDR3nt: TGTGCCAGCAGCGGGACAGGGTGGTACAATGAGCAGTTCTTC; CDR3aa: CASSGTGWYNEQFF
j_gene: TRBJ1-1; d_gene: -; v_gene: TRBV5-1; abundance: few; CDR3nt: TGCGCCAGCAGCGTACAGGGATCTGAAGCTTTCTTT; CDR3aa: CASSVQGSEAFF
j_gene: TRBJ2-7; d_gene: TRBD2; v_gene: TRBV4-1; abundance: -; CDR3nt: TGCGCCAGCAGCCAAGTAAGACTAGCGGTAGGAGCCTACGAGCAGTACTTC; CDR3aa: CASSQVRLAVGAYEQYF
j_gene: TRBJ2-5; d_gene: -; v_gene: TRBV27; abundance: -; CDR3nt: TGTGCCAATTTCCGGGAGCCCGGTCGGGAGACCCAGTACTTC; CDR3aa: CANFREPGRETQYF
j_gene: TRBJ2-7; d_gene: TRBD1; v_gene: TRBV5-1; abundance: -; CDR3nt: TGCGCCAGCAGCTCAACGGACAGGGGTGTAGGGCAGTACTTC; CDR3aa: CASSSTDRGVGQYF
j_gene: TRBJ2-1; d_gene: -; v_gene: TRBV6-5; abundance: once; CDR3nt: TGTGCCAGCAGTCAGGCATACCACTCCTACAATGAGCAGTTCTTC; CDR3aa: CASSQAYHSYNEQFF
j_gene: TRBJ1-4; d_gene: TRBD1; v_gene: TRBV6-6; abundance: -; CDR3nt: TGTGCCAGCAGTTATGGGGACAGAAATGAAAAACTGTTTTTT; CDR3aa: CASSYGDRNEKLFF
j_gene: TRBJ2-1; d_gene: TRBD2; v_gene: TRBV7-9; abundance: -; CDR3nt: TGTGCCAGCATCAAATTAGCGGGGGGCCACTACAATGAGCAGTTCTTC; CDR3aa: CASIKLAGGHYNEQFF
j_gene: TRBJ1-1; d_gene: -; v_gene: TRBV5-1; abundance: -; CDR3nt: TGCGCCAGCAGCCCGTCAGGGGATGGCACTGAAGCTTTCTTT; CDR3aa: CASSPSGDGTEAFF
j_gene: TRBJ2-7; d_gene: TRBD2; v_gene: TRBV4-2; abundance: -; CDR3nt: TGTGCCAGCAGCCAAGAGCTAGCGGGCCCTTCCTACGAGCAGTACTTC; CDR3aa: CASSQELAGPSYEQYF
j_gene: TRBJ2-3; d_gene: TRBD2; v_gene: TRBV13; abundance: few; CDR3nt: TGTGCCAGCAGCTTATATGCAGATAGACTAGCGGGGCCAGTGGGGAGAGATACGCAGTATTTT; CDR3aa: CASSLYADRLAGPVGRDTQYF
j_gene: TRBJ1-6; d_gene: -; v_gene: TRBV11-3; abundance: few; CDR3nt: TGTGCCAGCAGCTTCGGGACACCAAATTCACCCCTCCACTTT; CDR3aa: CASSFGTPNSPLHF